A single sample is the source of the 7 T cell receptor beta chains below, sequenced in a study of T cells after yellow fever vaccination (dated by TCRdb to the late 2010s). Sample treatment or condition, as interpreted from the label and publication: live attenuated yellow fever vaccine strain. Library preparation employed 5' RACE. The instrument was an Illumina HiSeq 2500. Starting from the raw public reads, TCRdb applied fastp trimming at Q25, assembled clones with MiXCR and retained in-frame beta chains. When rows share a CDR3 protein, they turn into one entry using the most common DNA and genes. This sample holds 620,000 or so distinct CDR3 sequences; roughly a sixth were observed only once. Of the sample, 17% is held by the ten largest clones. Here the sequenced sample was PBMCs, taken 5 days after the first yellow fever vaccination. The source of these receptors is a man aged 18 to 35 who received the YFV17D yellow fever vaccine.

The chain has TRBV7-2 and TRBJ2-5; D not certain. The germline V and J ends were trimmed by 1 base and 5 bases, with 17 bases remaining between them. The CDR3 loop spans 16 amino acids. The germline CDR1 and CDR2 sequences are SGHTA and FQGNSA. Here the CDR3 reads CASSLVGPLPGETQYF. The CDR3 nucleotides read TGTGCCAGCAGCTTAGTAGGGCCCCTTCCCGGGGAGACCCAGTACTTC.

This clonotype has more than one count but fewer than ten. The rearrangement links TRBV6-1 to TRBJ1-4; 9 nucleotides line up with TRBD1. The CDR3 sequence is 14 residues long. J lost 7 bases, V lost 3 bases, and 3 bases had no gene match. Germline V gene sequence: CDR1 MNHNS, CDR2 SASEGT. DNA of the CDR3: TGTGCCAGCAGTGAGGGACAGGGAGGTGAAAAACTGTTTTTT. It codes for CASSEGQGGEKLFF.

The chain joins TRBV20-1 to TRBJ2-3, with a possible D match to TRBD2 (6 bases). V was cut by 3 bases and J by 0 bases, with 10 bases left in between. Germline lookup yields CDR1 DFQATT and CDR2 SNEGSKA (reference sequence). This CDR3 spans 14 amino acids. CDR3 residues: CSASRGSSTDTQYF. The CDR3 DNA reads TGCAGTGCTAGCCGGGGGTCTAGCACAGATACGCAGTATTTT.

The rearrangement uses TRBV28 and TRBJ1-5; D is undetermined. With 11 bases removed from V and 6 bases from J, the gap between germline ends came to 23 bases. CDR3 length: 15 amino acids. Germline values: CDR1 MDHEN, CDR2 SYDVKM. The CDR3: CASSAGSNIGQPQHF. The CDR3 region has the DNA TGTGCCTCCTCGGCCGGTTCTAATATTGGTCAGCCCCAGCATTTT.

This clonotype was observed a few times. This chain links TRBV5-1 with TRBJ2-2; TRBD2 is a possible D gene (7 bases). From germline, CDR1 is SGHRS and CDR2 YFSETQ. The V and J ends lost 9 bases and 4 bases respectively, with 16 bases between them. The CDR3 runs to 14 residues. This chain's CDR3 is CATRAGGLTGELFF. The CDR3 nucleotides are TGCGCCACGCGAGCCGGGGGGCTCACCGGGGAGCTGTTTTTT.

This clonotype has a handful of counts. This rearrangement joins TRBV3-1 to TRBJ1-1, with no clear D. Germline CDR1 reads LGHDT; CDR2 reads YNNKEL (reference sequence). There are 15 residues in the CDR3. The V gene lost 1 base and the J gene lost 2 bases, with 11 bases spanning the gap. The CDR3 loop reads CASSQVETANTEAFF. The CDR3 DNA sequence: TGTGCCAGCAGCCAAGTAGAGACCGCAAACACTGAAGCTTTCTTT.

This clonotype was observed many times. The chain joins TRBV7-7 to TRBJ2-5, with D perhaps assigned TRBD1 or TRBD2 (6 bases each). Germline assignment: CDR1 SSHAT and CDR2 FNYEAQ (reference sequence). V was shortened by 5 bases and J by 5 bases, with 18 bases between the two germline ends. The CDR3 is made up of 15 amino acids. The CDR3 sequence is CASSATGVGGETQYF. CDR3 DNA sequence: TGTGCCAGCAGCGCCACTGGAGTAGGGGGGGAGACCCAGTACTTC.